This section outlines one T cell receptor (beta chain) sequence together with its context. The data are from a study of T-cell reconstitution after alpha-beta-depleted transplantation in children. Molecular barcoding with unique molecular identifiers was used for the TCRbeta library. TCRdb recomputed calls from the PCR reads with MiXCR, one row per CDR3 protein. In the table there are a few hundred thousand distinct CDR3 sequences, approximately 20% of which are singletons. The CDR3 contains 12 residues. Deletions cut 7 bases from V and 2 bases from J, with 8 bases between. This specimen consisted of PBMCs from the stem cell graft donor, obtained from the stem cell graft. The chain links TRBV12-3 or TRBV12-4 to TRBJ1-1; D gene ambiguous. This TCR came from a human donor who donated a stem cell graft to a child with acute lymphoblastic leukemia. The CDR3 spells CASNSPNTEAFF. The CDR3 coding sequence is TGTGCCAGCAATAGTCCAAACACTGAAGCTTTCTTT.